This T cell receptor (beta chain) was sequenced in a study of CD8 T cells in ankylosing spondylitis. As for this clonotype: Antigen: not known.

General study findings and limits: A motif in TCR beta, a set of 8 or 9 highly homologous variants, appeared characteristic of ankylosing spondylitis blood.

With 5 bases clipped from V and 11 bases from J, the junction kept 7 bases outside the gene matches. The CDR3 loop spans 13 amino acids. From germline, CDR1 is MNHEY and CDR2 SMNVEV (reference sequence). TCRdb used MiXCR to reprocess the 5' RACE reads, holding one entry per CDR3 protein. The repertoire holds roughly 400,000 distinct CDR3 sequences, with about a fifth as singletons. V usage is TRBV27 and J usage is TRBJ2-1; 9 nucleotides line up with TRBD1. Material for sequencing was blood, either unsorted or a sorted T cell fraction (not recorded which). This receptor was identified in a male donor with ankylosing spondylitis. CDR3 amino acids: CASSRQGEVKQFF. The CDR3, as DNA: TGTGCCAGCAGTCGACAGGGGGAGGTAAAGCAGTTCTTC.